A selection of T cell receptor beta chains follows, all from one sample in a study of blood T cells in healthy people across ages. TCRdb reprocessed the 5' RACE reads via MiXCR and lists one record per CDR3 protein. The sample lists some 900,000 distinct CDR3 sequences, under 50% occurring once. Source material: blood. These receptors all stem from a man aged 30 to 45 in good health. The CDR3 runs from the conserved cysteine through the conserved F or W. D genes are given only for firm matches. A clone size is listed for some rows: how often the clone was seen (once, few, many), or a class if it is expanded.

d_call	clone_size	v_call	j_call	cdr3_aa	cdr3_nt
.	.	TRBV12-3/TRBV12-4	TRBJ1-5	CASSPGYQPQHF	TGTGCCAGCAGCCCGGGTTATCAGCCCCAGCATTTT
TRBD2	.	TRBV7-3	TRBJ2-1	CASSSGLDEEQFF	TGTGCCAGCAGCTCCGGACTAGACGAGGAGCAGTTCTTC
.	.	TRBV3-1	TRBJ2-7	CASSPISTGTASSYEQYF	TGTGCCAGCAGCCCTATTTCCACAGGGACGGCTAGCTCCTACGAGCAGTACTTC
TRBD1	.	TRBV12-3/TRBV12-4	TRBJ2-1	CASQLTGDRHNEQFF	TGTGCCAGCCAACTTACAGGGGATCGACACAATGAGCAGTTCTTC
.	few	TRBV7-2	TRBJ2-4	CASSFPLGAKNIQYF	TGTGCCAGCAGCTTCCCTCTGGGAGCCAAAAACATTCAGTACTTC
.	.	TRBV20-1	TRBJ1-2	CSAPEGVYGYTF	TGCAGTGCCCCCGAAGGGGTCTATGGCTACACCTTC
.	.	TRBV12-5	TRBJ1-1	CASGLEQGTTEAFF	TGTGCTAGTGGTTTGGAACAGGGTACGACTGAGGCTTTCTTT
.	.	TRBV2	TRBJ2-2	CASKETAFTGELFF	TGTGCCAGCAAGGAGACAGCGTTCACCGGGGAGCTGTTTTTT
.	few	TRBV7-2	TRBJ2-7	CASSLIRAYEQYF	TGTGCCAGCAGCCTAATTAGGGCCTACGAGCAGTACTTC
TRBD1	.	TRBV11-2	TRBJ2-7	CASSSDRDRAYEQYF	TGTGCCAGCAGCTCAGACCGGGACAGGGCCTACGAGCAGTACTTC
.	.	TRBV18	TRBJ2-7	CASSPQGGFLGEQYF	TGTGCCAGCTCACCACAGGGGGGGTTTCTCGGCGAGCAGTACTTC
.	.	TRBV28	TRBJ1-6	CASSPRTVSSYNSPLHF	TGTGCCAGCAGTCCGCGGACAGTGAGCTCCTATAATTCACCCCTCCACTTT
.	.	TRBV2	TRBJ1-1	CASSEARSAEAFF	TGTGCCAGCAGTGAAGCGAGATCGGCTGAAGCTTTCTTT
TRBD1	few	TRBV7-8	TRBJ2-7	CASSNWTGTRREQYF	TGTGCCAGCAGCAACTGGACAGGGACGCGTCGGGAGCAGTACTTC
TRBD1	few	TRBV7-2	TRBJ1-2	CASSSSAGTGGNGYTF	TGTGCCAGCAGCTCAAGCGCCGGGACAGGGGGCAATGGCTACACCTTC
.	few	TRBV11-2	TRBJ2-3	CASSFSDSQYF	TGTGCCAGCAGCTTCTCAGATTCGCAGTATTTT
.	few	TRBV7-9	TRBJ2-3	CASSLETTDTQYF	TGTGCCAGCAGCTTGGAGACCACAGATACGCAGTATTTT
TRBD1	.	TRBV5-1	TRBJ1-1	CASSLWTGMGTEAFF	TGCGCCAGCAGCCTATGGACAGGGATGGGTACTGAAGCTTTCTTT
.	few	TRBV20-1	TRBJ1-2	CSARLDRDNYGYTF	TGCAGTGCTAGATTGGACCGGGACAACTATGGCTACACCTTC
.	.	TRBV18	TRBJ2-6	CASSPRNSGANVLTF	TGTGCCAGCTCACCACGGAACTCTGGGGCCAACGTCCTGACTTTC
TRBD2	once	TRBV7-3	TRBJ2-3	CASSLGGGAAPDTQYF	TGTGCCAGCAGCTTAGGGGGAGGGGCAGCCCCAGATACGCAGTATTTT
TRBD1	few	TRBV12-3/TRBV12-4	TRBJ2-7	CASSGTDRGYEQYF	TGTGCCAGCAGTGGGACAGACAGGGGATACGAGCAGTACTTC
.	few	TRBV7-2	TRBJ2-1	CASSYLGGSHEQFF	TGTGCCAGCAGCTACCTTGGGGGGTCCCATGAGCAGTTCTTC
TRBD2	.	TRBV2	TRBJ2-7	CASKWESGGAGEQYF	TGTGCCAGCAAGTGGGAAAGCGGGGGGGCCGGTGAGCAGTACTTC
TRBD1	few	TRBV4-2	TRBJ1-2	CASSQGGTGGDYGYTF	TGTGCCAGCAGCCAAGGCGGGACAGGGGGCGACTATGGCTACACCTTC
.	few	TRBV5-1	TRBJ1-4	CASSRQGPATNEKLFF	TGCGCCAGCAGCCGACAAGGGCCGGCAACTAATGAAAAACTGTTTTTT
TRBD1	few	TRBV5-1	TRBJ2-1	CASSLGDRVGFNEQFF	TGCGCCAGCAGCTTGGGGGACAGGGTGGGTTTCAATGAGCAGTTCTTC